What follows describes a single T cell receptor (beta chain). Its antigen is unidentified. V was pared by 5 bases and J by 9 bases, with 11 bases between. This CDR3 is 12 amino acids long. Germline V gene lookup returns CDR1 SGHNT and CDR2 YENEEA. The data stem from a study of cytomegalovirus exposure and HLA in healthy donors. Study-wide results and caveats: Segments of the TCR beta V type were, in most cases, productive about 87% or about 30% of the time in an earlier analysis. An ancestry cluster, one associated with Asian ancestry, reportedly showed fewer N-insertions than the approximately 650-donor mean in a later analysis.

With 60 Vbeta and 13 Jbeta primers, the PCR was carried out. The method was immunoSEQ multiplex PCR; TCRdb's version includes in-frame clones alone and lacks a portion of them. The top ten hold about 2% of the sample, which has more than 95,000 clones, around 84% seen once. Sequenced: PBMCs. This chain uses TRBV11-3 with TRBJ2-1; D unresolved. This sequence originates from a man aged 18 to 35 in good health and CMV-seronegative. The CDR3 loop reads CASSTRPGEQFF. CDR3 in DNA: TGTGCCAGCAGCACCCGACCGGGTGAGCAGTTCTTC.